A selection of T cell receptor beta chains follows, all from one sample in a study of cytomegalovirus exposure and HLA in healthy donors. The data were produced by immunoSEQ multiplex PCR, yet TCRdb's version contains in-frame clones alone and is incomplete. The table has a few hundred thousand clones, less than 80% seen once; the top ten hold roughly 0.22%. Sample: PBMCs. These receptors were taken from a girl aged 2-10 years in good health and CMV-seronegative. The CDR3 runs from the conserved cysteine through the conserved F or W. D genes are given only for firm matches. For some rows the clone size is stated as once, few or many, or as a class when expanded; others skip it.

TGTGCCAGCAGTTTATCAGGGACAGGAGTCACAGATACGCAGTATTTT | CASSLSGTGVTDTQYF | NA | TRBD1 | TRBJ2-3 | TRBV27
TGCGCCAGCAGCCCCCAAATCCCTGGGGCCAACGTCCTGACTTTC | CASSPQIPGANVLTF | few | NA | TRBJ2-6 | TRBV4-1
TGTGCCAGCGCTGAGGGCGGACGGAGCAATCAGCCCCAGCATTTT | CASAEGGRSNQPQHF | NA | NA | TRBJ1-5 | TRBV2
TGTGCCTGGAGTTCCAGCTCCTACAATGAGCAGTTCTTC | CAWSSSSYNEQFF | NA | NA | TRBJ2-1 | TRBV30
TGCGCCAGCAGACGGGGGGGCGGGCAAGAGACCCAGTACTTC | CASRRGGGQETQYF | NA | TRBD2 | TRBJ2-5 | TRBV5-1
TGTGCCAGCAGTCTTAGCGGGGGGGCCGGCAGAGAGACCCAGTACTTC | CASSLSGGAGRETQYF | NA | TRBD2 | TRBJ2-5 | TRBV6-6
TGTGCCAGTAGTAGGGCCAGGGTTGGGGGAGGGATAAACTACAATGAGCAGTTCTTC | CASSRARVGGGINYNEQFF | once | TRBD2 | TRBJ2-1 | TRBV19
TGTGCCAGCAGCCAAGAGATTCGAGTCTTAACCCAGTACTTC | CASSQEIRVLTQYF | NA | NA | TRBJ2-5 | TRBV4-2
TGTGCCAGCAGCTCCTCAGGGATCCGGAGTAGCACTGAAGCTTTCTTT | CASSSSGIRSSTEAFF | NA | NA | TRBJ1-1 | TRBV5-6
TGTGCCAGCAGTGACCTCCGGGACTGTAACTATGGCTACACCTTC | CASSDLRDCNYGYTF | NA | NA | TRBJ1-2 | TRBV6-4
TGCGCCAGCAGTGAGTCTTTCGGGGGAACTAATGAAAAACTGTTTTTT | CASSESFGGTNEKLFF | NA | NA | TRBJ1-4 | TRBV10-2
TGTGCCTGGAGTGGGACAGCGAACAATCAGCCCCAGCATTTT | CAWSGTANNQPQHF | NA | NA | TRBJ1-5 | TRBV30
TGCGCCAGCAGCTCCGGACAGGGGACCCACGAGCAGTACTTC | CASSSGQGTHEQYF | once | TRBD1 | TRBJ2-7 | TRBV5-1
TGTGCCAGCAGCTCCATAGCGGGAGGAGGAGAGACCCAGTACTTC | CASSSIAGGGETQYF | NA | TRBD2 | TRBJ2-5 | TRBV7-6
TGTGCCAGCAGTGGGGGGGTCCCTTCCTACGAGCAGTACTTC | CASSGGVPSYEQYF | NA | NA | TRBJ2-7 | TRBV6-1
TGTGCCTGGAGGCTAGCGGGAGGCTACGAGCAGTACTTC | CAWRLAGGYEQYF | NA | TRBD2 | TRBJ2-7 | TRBV30
TGTGCCATCAGTTGGACAGGGGGCACCGGGGAGCTGTTTTTT | CAISWTGGTGELFF | few | TRBD1 | TRBJ2-2 | TRBV10-3
TGTGCCAGCAGTGAACAGGGGACTGGGGCCAACGTCCTGACTTTC | CASSEQGTGANVLTF | NA | TRBD1 | TRBJ2-6 | TRBV6-4